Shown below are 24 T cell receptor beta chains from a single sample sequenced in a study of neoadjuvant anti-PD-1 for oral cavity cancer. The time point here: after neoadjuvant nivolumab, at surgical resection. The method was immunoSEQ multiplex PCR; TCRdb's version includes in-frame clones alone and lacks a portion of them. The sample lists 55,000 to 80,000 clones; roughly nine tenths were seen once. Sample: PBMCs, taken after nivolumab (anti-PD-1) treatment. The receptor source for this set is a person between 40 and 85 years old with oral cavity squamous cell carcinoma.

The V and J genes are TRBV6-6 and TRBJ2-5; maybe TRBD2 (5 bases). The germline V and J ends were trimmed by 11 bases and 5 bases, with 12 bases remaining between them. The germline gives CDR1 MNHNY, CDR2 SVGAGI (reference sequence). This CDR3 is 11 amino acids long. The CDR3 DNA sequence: TGTGCCGCGGCGAGAGGGGAGACCCAGTACTTC. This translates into CAAARGETQYF.

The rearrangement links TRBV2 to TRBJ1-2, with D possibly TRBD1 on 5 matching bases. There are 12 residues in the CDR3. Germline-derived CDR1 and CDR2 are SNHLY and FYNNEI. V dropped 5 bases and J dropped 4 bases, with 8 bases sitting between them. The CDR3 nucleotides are TGTGCCAGCAGTAGACAGATCTATGGCTACACCTTC. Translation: CASSRQIYGYTF.

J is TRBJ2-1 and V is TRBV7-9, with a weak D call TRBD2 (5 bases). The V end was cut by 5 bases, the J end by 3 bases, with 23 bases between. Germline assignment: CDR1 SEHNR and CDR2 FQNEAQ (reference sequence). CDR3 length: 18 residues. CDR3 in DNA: TGTGCCAGCAGCAATCCTAGGCGGAGCGGCGGAATCTACAATGAGCAGTTCTTC. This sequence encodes CASSNPRRSGGIYNEQFF. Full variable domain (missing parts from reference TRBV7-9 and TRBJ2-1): DTGVSQNPRHKITKRGQNVTFRCDPISEHNRLYWYRQTLGQGPEFLTYFQNEAQLEKSRLLSDRFSAERPKGSFSTLEIQRTEQGDSAMYLCASSNPRRSGGIYNEQFFGPGTRLTVL.

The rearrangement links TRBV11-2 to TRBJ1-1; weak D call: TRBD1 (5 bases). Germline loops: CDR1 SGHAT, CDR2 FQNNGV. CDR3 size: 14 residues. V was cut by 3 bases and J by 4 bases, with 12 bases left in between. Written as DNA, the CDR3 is TGTGCCAGCAGCTTCCCCAGGGAGGTCACTGAAGCTTTCTTT. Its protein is CASSFPREVTEAFF.

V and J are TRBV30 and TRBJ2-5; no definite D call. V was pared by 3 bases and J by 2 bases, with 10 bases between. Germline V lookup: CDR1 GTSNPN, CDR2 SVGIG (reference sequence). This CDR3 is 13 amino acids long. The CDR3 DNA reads TGTGCCTGGAGCGGAGACTCTCAAGAGACCCAGTACTTC. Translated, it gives CAWSGDSQETQYF.

For the CDR3, the DNA is TGTGCCAGCAGTGAACTAACAGGGTGGGGCACTGAAGCTTTCTTT. Translating gives CASSELTGWGTEAFF. The J gene is TRBJ1-1, the V gene TRBV6-1; tentatively, D is TRBD1 (6 bases). CDR1 is MNHNS and CDR2 is SASEGT in the germline V gene. V was cut by 2 bases and J by 4 bases, with 14 bases left in between. This CDR3 has 15 amino acids.

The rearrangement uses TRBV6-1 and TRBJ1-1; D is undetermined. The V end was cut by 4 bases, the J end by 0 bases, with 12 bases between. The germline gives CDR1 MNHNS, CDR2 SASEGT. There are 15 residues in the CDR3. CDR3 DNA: TGTGCCAGCAGTGGGAATGCGGGATTGAACACTGAAGCTTTCTTT. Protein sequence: CASSGNAGLNTEAFF.

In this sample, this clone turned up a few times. The CDR3 sequence: CASSQDSAGSPYGYTF. For the CDR3, the DNA is TGTGCCAGCAGCCAAGATTCGGCAGGGAGCCCCTATGGCTACACCTTC. The V call is TRBV4-2, the J call TRBJ1-2; maybe TRBD1 (5 bases). Germline V gene lookup returns CDR1 LGHNA and CDR2 YNFKEQ. Trimming removed 0 bases at V and 4 bases at J, with 15 bases between. CDR3 length: 16 amino acids.

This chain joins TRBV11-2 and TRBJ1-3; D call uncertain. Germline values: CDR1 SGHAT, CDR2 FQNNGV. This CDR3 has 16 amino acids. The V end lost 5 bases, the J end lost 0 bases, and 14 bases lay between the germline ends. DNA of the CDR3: TGTGCCAGCAGCCCCGGGAGGGTATACTCTGGAAACACCATATATTTT. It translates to CASSPGRVYSGNTIYF.

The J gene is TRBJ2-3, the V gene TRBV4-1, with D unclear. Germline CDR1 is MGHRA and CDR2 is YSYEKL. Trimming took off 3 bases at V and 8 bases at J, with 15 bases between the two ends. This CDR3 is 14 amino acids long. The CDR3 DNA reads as TGCGCCAGCAGCCAGCCGCCCCGGGCAGGTACGCAGTATTTT. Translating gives CASSQPPRAGTQYF.

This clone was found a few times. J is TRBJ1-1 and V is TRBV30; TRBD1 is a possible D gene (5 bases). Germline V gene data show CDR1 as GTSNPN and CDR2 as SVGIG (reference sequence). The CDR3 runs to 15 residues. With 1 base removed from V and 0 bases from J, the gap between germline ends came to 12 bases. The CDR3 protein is CAWSAPGPMNTEAFF. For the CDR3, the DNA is TGTGCCTGGAGTGCCCCGGGACCGATGAACACTGAAGCTTTCTTT.

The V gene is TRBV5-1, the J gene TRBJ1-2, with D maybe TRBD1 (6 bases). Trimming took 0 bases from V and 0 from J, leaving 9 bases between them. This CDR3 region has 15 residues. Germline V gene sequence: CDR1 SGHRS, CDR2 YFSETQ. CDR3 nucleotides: TGCGCCAGCAGCTTGGTTGCAGGGGCTAACTATGGCTACACCTTC. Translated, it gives CASSLVAGANYGYTF.

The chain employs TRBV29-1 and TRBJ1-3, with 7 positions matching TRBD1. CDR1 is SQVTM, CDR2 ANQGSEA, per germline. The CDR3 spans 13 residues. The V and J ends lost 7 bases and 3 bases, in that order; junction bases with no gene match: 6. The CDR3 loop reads CSADREGGNTIYF. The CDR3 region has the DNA TGCAGCGCCGACAGGGAAGGTGGAAACACCATATATTTT.

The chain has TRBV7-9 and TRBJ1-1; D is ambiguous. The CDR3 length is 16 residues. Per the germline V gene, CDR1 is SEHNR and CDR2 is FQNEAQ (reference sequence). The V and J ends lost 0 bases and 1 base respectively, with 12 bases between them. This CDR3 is CASSLASLGRNTEAFF. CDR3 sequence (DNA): TGTGCCAGCAGCTTAGCCTCTCTGGGAAGGAACACTGAAGCTTTCTTT.

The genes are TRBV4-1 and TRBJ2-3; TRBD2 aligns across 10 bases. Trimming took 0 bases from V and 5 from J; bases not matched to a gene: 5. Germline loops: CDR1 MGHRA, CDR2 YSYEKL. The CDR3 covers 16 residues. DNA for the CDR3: TGCGCCAGCAGCCAAGATCTGGTAGCGGGAGGAGATACGCAGTATTTT. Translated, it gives CASSQDLVAGGDTQYF.

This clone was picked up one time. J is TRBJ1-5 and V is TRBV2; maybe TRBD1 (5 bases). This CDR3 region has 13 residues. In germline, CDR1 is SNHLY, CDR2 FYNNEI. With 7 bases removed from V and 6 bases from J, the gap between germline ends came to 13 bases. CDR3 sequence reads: CASTTGPFQPQHF. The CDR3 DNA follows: TGTGCCAGCACTACGGGACCCTTTCAGCCCCAGCATTTT.

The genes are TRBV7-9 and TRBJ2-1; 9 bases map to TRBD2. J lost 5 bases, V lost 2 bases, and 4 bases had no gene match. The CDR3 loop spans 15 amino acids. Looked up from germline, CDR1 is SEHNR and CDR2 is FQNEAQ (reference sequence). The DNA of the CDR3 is TGTGCCAGCAGCTTAATAGCGGGGGACAACAATGAGCAGTTCTTC. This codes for CASSLIAGDNNEQFF.

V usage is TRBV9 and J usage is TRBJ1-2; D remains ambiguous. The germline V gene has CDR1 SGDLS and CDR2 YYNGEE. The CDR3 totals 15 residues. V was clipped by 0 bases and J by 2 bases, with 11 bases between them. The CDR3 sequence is CASSVEVSPNYGYTF. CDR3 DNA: TGTGCCAGCAGCGTAGAGGTCTCACCAAACTATGGCTACACCTTC.

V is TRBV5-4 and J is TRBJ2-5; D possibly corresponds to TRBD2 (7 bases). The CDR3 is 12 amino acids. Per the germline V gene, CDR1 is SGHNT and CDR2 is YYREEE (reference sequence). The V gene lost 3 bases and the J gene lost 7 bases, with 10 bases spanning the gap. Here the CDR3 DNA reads TGTGCCAGCAGCTGGGAGGGGGGGACCCAGTACTTC. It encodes CASSWEGGTQYF.

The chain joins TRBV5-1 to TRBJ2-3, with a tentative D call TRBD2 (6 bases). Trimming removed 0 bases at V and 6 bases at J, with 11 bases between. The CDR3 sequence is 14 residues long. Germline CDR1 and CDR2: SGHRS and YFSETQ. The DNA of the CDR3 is TGCGCCAGCAGCTTGGAGAGGGGAGGTGATACGCAGTATTTT. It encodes CASSLERGGDTQYF.

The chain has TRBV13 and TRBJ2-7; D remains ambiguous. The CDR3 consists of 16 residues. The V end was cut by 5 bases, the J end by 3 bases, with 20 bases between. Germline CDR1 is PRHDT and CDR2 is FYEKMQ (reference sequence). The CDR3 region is CASSPRSLESYYEQYF. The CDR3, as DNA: TGTGCCAGCAGCCCCCGTTCTTTGGAATCGTACTACGAGCAGTACTTC.

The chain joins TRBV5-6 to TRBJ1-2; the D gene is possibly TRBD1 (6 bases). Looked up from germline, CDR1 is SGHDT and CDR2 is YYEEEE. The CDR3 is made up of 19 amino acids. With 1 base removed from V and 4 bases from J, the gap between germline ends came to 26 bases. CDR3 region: CASSLIRGRQGPSGYGYTF. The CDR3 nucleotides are TGTGCCAGCAGCTTGATCAGGGGCCGCCAGGGTCCATCTGGCTATGGCTACACCTTC.

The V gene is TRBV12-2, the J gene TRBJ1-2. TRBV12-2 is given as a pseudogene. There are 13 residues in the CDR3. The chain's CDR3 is CASRFFGGSGYTF. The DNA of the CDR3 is TGTGCAAGTCGCTTTTTTGGTGGTAGTGGCTACACCTTC.

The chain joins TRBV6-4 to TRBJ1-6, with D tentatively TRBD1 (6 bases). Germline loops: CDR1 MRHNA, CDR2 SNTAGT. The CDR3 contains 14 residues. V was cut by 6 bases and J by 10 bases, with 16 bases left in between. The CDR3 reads CASSEGGERSPLHF. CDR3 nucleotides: TGTGCCAGCAGCGAGGGGGGAGAAAGGTCACCCCTCCACTTT.